This TCR beta chain came from a study of blood T cell repertoires in COVID-19 (dated by TCRdb to 2018 to 2020). Regarding the study in general: Samples covering the acute and convalescent phases of COVID-19 were provided by collaborators in the United States, Italy and Spain. A de-identified subject ID, COVID-19 status, age in years and sex were almost always included in the sample metadata. The prospective study material was composed of cDNA or gDNA derived from T cells, B-cell-depleted T cells, or PBMCs. The dataset comprised deeply sampled blood TCRbeta repertoires from subjects exposed to, actively infected with, or recovered from COVID-19. The samples were drawn from the first 160 participants of the ongoing ImmuneRACE study and from 1,254 subjects provided by 6 global collaborators. HLA class I and class II types, where available, came from metadata supplied by the sample provider rather than from assay-based typing. The repertoires were released in a freely available public database meant as a resource for research on the immune response to SARS-CoV-2. The paper's findings and limits, for the study overall: The quantity of clinical and demographic metadata differed by source and by participant and was supplied without curation.

In regard to this clone: It has no known antigen specificity. No much larger clone is present one base from it, and per-base qualities are unavailable.

Each collaborating institution followed its own protocols to collect whole blood in K2EDTA tubes. For TCRbeta analysis, collaborator samples were shipped as frozen whole blood, as isolated PBMCs, or as DNA extracted from either sample type. CDR1 and CDR2, looked up from the germline V gene, are ENHRY and SYGVKD. The germline V and J ends show losses of 8 bases and 3 bases respectively, and no gene match explains 4 bases of the junction. From cysteine to phenylalanine, the CDR3 is 14 amino acids long. The DNA shown is the 42-base CDR3, in frame from base 1. TCRbeta CDR3 regions were amplified from genomic DNA using the immunoSEQ Assay, a bias-controlled multiplex PCR. As for the original processing: Within the assay, amplification of reference gene primers was used to estimate how many nucleated cells each sample contained. To quantify the absolute abundance of each unique TCRbeta CDR3 rearrangement, sequence reads were collapsed and filtered. For each sample, productive Simpson clonality was calculated as the square root of Simpson's diversity index across productive rearrangements. TCRdb limited this immuneACCESS table to in-frame rearrangements with V and J called. A share of clones is missing; checked studies link under half to unresolved V genes, and the rest is unexplained. V, J and clone size are those of that table, while D and trimming were read from the DNA. This sample has tens of thousands of clones in its table, and around 85% of those were observed once. Roughly 4.6% of the sample is held by the ten biggest clonotypes.

The V and J genes are TRBV10-3 and TRBJ1-6, and 7 bases in between align with TRBD1. The TCR originated in an elderly man with acute or convalescent COVID-19. The sample consisted of peripheral blood. The DNA sequence reads TGTGCCATCCTGGGGGACAGCTATAATTCACCCCTCCACTTT. Its amino acids are CAILGDSYNSPLHF.